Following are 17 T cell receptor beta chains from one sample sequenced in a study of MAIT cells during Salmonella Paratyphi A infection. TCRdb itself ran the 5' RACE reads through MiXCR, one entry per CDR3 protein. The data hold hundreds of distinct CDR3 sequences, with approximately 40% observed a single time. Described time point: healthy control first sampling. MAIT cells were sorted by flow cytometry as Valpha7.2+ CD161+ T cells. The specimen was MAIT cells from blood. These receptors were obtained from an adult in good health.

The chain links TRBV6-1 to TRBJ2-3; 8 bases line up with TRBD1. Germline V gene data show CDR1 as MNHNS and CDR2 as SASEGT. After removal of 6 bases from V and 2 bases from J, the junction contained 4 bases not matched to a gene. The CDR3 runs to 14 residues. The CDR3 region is CASSSGGPTDTQYF. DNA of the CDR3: TGTGCCAGCAGCTCAGGGGGCCCCACAGATACGCAGTATTTT.

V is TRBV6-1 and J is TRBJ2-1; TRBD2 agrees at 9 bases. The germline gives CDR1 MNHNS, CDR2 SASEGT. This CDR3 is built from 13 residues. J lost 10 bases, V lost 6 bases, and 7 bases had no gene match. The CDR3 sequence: CASRRRAGGEQFF. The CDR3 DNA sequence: TGTGCCAGCAGGCGCAGAGCGGGAGGCGAGCAGTTCTTC.

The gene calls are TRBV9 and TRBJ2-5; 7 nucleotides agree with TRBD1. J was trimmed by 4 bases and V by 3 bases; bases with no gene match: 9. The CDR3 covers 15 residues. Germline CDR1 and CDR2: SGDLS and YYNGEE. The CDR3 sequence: CASSATSGGGETQYF. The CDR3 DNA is TGTGCCAGCAGCGCCACCTCAGGGGGTGGAGAGACCCAGTACTTC.

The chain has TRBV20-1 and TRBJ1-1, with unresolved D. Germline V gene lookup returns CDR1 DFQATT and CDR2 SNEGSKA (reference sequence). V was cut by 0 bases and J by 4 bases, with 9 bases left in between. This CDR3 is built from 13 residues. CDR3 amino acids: CSARDEGITEAFF. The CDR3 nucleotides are TGCAGTGCTAGAGACGAGGGAATCACTGAAGCTTTCTTT.

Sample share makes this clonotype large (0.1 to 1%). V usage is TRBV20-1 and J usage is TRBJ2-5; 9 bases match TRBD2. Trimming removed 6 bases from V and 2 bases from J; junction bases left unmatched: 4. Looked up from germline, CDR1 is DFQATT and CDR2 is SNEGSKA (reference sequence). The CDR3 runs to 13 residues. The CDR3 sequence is CSARTSDQETQYF. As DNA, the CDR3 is TGCAGTGCGCGGACTAGCGATCAAGAGACCCAGTACTTC.

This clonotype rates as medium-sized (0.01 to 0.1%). The CDR3 region is CASSRTGSSYEQYV. The CDR3 bases are TGTGCCAGCAGTCGGACAGGGAGCTCCTACGAGCAGTACGTC. This chain uses TRBV12-3 or TRBV12-4 with TRBJ2-7, with 8 bases identical to TRBD1. CDR3 length equals 14 residues. Trimming at V came to 5 bases and at J to 0 bases, leaving 3 bases not matched to a gene.

The CDR3 reads CASRVLAGGTGELFF. The CDR3 bases are TGTGCCAGCAGGGTGCTAGCGGGAGGCACCGGGGAGCTGTTTTTT. The gene calls are TRBV6-1 and TRBJ2-2, with TRBD2 identical over 11 bases. Germline-derived CDR1 and CDR2 are MNHNS and SASEGT. With V trimmed by 6 bases and J by 4 bases, 4 bases remained unmatched. This CDR3 spans 15 amino acids.

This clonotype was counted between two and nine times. The CDR3 coding sequence is TGCAGTGCTAGAGGACTAGCGGGAGATTCCTACGAGCAGTACTTC. It specifies CSARGLAGDSYEQYF. The rearrangement joins TRBV20-1 to TRBJ2-7, with 12 bases identical to TRBD2. Per the germline V gene, CDR1 is DFQATT and CDR2 is SNEGSKA (reference sequence). The CDR3 covers 15 residues. J lost 1 base, V lost 1 base, and 2 bases had no gene match.

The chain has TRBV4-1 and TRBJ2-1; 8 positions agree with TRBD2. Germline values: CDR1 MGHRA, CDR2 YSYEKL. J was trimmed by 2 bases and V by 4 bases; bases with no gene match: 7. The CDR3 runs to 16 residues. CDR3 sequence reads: CASSLRSGGTYNEQFF. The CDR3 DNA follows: TGCGCCAGCAGCCTCCGGAGCGGGGGAACCTACAATGAGCAGTTCTTC.

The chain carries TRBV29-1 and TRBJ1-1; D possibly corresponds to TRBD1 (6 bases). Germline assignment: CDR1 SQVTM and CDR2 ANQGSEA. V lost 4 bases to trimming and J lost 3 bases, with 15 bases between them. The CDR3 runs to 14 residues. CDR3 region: CSVGEFGGYTEAFF. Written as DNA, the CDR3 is TGCAGCGTTGGGGAATTTGGGGGCTACACTGAAGCTTTCTTT.

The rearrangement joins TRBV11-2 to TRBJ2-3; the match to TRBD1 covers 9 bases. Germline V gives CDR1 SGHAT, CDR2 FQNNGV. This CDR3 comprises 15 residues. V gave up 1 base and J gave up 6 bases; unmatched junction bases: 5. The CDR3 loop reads CASSLGTGDVDTQYF. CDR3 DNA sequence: TGTGCCAGCAGCTTAGGGACAGGGGATGTTGATACGCAGTATTTT. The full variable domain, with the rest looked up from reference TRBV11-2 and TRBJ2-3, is EAGVAQSPRYKIIEKRQSVAFWCNPISGHATLYWYQQILGQGPKLLIQFQNNGVVDDSQLPKDRFSAERLKGVDSTLKIQPAKLEDSAVYLCASSLGTGDVDTQYFGPGTRLTVL.

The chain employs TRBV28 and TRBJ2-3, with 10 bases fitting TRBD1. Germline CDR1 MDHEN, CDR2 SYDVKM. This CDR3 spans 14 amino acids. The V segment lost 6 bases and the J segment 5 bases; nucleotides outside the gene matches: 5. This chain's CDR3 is CASRTGTGVDTQYF. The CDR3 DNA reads TGTGCCAGCAGAACCGGGACAGGGGTAGATACGCAGTATTTT.

CDR3 in DNA: TGTGCCAGCACCACAGGAGGGCGGGACACCGGGGAGCTGTTTTTT. Translated: CASTTGGRDTGELFF. The chain joins TRBV6-2 or TRBV6-3 to TRBJ2-2; TRBD2 might be the D (6 bases). The CDR3 runs to 15 residues. Germline values: CDR1 MNHEY, CDR2 SVGEGT. Trimming pared 7 bases from V and 3 bases from J, leaving 15 bases between.

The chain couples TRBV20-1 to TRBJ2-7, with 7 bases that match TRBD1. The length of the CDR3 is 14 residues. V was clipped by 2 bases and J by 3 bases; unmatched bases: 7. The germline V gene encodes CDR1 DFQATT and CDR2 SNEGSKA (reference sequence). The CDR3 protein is CSARTGTEFYEQYF. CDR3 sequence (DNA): TGCAGTGCTAGAACCGGGACAGAGTTCTACGAGCAGTACTTC.

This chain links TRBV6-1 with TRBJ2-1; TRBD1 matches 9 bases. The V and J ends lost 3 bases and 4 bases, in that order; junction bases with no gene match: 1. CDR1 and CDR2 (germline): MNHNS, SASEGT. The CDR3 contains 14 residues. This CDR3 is CASSDGQGYNEQFF. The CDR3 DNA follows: TGTGCCAGCAGTGACGGACAGGGGTACAATGAGCAGTTCTTC.

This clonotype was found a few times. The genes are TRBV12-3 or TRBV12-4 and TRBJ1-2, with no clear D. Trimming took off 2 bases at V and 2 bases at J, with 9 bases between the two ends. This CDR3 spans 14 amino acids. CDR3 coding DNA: TGTGCCAGCAGTTTAAGCCAGGACAACTATGGCTACACCTTC. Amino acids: CASSLSQDNYGYTF.

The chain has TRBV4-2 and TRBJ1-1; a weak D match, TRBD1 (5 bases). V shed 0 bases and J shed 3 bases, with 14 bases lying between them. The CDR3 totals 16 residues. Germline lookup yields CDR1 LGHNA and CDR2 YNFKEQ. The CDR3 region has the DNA TGTGCCAGCAGCCAAGATCCTGGGCGGGGGGACACTGAAGCTTTCTTT. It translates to CASSQDPGRGDTEAFF.